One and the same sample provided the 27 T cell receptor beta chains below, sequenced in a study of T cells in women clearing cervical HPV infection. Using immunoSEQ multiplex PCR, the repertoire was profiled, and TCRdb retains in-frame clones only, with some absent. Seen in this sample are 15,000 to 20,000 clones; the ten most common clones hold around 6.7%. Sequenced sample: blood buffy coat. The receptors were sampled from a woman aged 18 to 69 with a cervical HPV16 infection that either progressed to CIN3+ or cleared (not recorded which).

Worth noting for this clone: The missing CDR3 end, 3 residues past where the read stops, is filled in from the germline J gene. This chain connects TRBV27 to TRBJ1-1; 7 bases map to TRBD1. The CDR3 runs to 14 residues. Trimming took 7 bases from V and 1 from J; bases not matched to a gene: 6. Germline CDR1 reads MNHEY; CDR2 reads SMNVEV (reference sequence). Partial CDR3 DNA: TGTGCCAGCAACCGACAGGGTCCGAACACTGAA. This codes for CASNRQGPNTE. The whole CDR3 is CASNRQGPNTEAFF.

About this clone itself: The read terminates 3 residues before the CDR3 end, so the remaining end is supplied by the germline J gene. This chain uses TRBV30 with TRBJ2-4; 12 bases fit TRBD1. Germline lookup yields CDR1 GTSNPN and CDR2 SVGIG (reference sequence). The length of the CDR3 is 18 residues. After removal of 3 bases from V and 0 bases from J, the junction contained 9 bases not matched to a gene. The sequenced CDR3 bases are TGTGCCTGGAGGGCCGGGACAGGGGGCTCGCTAGCCAAAAACATT. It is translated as CAWRAGTGGSLAKNI. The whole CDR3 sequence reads CAWRAGTGGSLAKNIQYF. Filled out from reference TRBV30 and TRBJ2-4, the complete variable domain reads SQTIHQWPATLVQPVGSPLSLECTVEGTSNPNLYWYRQAAGRGLQLLFYSVGIGQISSEVPQNLSASRPQDRQFILSSKKLLLSDSGFYLCAWRAGTGGSLAKNIQYFGAGTRLSVL.

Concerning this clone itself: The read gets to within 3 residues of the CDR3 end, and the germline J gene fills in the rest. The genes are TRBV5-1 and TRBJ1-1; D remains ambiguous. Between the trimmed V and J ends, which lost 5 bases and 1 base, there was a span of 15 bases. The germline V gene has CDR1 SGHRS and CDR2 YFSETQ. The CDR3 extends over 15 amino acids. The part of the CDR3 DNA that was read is TGCGCCAGCAGGCCGCCCGGGGTGACGAACACTGAA. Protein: CASRPPGVTNTE. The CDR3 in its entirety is CASRPPGVTNTEAFF.

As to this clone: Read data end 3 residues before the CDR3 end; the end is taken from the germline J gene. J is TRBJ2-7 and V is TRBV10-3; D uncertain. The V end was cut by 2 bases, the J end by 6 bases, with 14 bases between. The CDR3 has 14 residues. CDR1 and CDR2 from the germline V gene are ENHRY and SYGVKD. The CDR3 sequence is CAISEGRVPPEQYF. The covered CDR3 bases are TGTGCCATCAGTGAGGGAAGGGTTCCTCCCGAG.

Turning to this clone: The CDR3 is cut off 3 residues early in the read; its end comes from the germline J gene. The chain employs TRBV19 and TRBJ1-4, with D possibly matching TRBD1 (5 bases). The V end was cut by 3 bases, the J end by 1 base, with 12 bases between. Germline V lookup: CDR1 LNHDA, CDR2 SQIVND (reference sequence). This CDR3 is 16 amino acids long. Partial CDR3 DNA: TGTGCCAGTAGTATTTGGCAGGGAGGAACTAATGAAAAA. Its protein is CASSIWQGGTNEK. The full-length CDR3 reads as CASSIWQGGTNEKLFF.

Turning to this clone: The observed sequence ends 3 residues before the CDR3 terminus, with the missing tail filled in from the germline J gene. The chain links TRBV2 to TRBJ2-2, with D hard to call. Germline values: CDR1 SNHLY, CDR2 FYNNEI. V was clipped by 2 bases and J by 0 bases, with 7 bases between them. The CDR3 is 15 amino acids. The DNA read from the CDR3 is TGTGCCAGCAGTGAAACGCAGGCGAACACCGGGGAG. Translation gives CASSETQANTGE. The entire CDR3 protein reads CASSETQANTGELFF.

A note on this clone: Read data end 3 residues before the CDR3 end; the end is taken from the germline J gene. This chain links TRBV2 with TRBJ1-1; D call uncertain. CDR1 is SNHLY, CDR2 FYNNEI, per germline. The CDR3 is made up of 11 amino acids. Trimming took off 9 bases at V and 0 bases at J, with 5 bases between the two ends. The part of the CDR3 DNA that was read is TGTGCCAGTACGGTGAACACTGAA. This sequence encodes CASTVNTE. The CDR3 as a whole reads CASTVNTEAFF.

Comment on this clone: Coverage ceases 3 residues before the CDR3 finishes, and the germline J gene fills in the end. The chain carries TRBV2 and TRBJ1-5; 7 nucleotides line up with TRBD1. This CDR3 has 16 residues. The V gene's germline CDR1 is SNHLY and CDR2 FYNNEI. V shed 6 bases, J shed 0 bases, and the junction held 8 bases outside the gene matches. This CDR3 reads CASSLQGRNSNQPQHF. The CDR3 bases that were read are TGTGCCAGCAGCCTACAGGGGAGAAATAGCAATCAGCCC.

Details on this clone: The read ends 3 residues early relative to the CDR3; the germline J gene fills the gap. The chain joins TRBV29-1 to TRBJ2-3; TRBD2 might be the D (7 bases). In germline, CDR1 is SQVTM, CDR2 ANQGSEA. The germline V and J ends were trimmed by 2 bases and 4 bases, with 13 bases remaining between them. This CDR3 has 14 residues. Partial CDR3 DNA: TGCAGCGTTGAAAGGGGGGGCCGAGCAGATACG. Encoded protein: CSVERGGRADT. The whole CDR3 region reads CSVERGGRADTQYF.

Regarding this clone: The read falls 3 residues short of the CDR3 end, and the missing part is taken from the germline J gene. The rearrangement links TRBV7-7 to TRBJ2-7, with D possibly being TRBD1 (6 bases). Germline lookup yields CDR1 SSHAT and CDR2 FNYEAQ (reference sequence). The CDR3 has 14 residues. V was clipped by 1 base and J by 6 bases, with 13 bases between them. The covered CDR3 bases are TGTGCCAGCAGCTTAGGGGGAACAGGGCGCGAG. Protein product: CASSLGGTGRE. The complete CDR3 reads CASSLGGTGREQYF.

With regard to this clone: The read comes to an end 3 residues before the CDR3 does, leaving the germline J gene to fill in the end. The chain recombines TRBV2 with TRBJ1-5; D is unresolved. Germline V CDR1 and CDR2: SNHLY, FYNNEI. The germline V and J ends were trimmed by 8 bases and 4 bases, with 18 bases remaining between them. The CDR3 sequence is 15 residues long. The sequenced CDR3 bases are TGTGCCAGCCAAACCGGTCAGGTCACGAATCAGCCC. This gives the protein CASQTGQVTNQP. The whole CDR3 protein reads CASQTGQVTNQPQHF. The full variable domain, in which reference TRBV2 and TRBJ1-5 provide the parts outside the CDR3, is EPEVTQTPSHQVTQMGQEVILRCVPISNHLYFYWYRQILGQKVEFLVSFYNNEISEKSEIFDDQFSVERPDGSNFTLKIRSTKLEDSAMYFCASQTGQVTNQPQHFGDGTRLSIL.

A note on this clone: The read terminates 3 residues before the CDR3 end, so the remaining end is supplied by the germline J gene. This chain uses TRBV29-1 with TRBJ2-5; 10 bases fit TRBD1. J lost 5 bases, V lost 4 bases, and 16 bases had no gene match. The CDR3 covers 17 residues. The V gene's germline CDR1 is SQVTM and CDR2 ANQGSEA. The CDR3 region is CSVGRDRTGGLWETQYF. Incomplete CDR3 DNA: TGCAGCGTTGGTAGGGATAGGACAGGGGGTCTGTGGGAGACC.

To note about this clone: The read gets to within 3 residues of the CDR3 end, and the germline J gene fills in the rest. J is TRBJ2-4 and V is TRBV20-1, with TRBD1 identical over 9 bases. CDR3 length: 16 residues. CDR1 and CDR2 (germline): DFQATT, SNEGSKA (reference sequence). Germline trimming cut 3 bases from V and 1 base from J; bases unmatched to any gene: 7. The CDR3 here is CSASEQGALAKNIQYF. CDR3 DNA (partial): TGCAGTGCTAGCGAACAGGGGGCGCTGGCCAAAAACATT.

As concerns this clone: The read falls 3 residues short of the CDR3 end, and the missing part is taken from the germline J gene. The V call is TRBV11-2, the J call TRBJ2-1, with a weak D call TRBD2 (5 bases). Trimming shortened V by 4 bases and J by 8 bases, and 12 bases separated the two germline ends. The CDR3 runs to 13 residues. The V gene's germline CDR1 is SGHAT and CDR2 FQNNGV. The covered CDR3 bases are TGTGCCAGCAGCTCGACTACTAAGGATGAG. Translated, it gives CASSSTTKDE. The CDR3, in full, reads CASSSTTKDEQFF.

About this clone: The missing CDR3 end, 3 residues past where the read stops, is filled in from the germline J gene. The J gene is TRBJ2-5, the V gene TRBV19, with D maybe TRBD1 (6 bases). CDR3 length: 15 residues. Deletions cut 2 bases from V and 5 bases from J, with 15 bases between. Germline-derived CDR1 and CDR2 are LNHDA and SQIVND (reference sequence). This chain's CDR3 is CASSISGRGGETQYF. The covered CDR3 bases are TGTGCCAGTAGTATATCGGGCAGGGGTGGTGAGACC.

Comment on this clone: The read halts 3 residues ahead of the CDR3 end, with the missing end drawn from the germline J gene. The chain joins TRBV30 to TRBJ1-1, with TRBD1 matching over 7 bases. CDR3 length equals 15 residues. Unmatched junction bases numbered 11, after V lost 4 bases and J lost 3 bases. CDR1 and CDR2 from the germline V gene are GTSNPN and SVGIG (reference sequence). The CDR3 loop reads CAWKKNRGMDTEAFF. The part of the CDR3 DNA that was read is TGTGCCTGGAAAAAGAACAGGGGAATGGACACTGAA.

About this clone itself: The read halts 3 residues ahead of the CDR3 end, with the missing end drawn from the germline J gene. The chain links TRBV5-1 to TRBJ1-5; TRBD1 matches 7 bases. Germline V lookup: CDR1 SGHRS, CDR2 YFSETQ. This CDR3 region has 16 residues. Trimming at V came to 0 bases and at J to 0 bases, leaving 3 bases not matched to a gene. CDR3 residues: CASSLGGTDSNQPQHF. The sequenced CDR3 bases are TGCGCCAGCAGCTTGGGAGGGACAGATAGCAATCAGCCC. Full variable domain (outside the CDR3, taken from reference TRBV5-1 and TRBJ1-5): KAGVTQTPRYLIKTRGQQVTLSCSPISGHRSVSWYQQTPGQGLQFLFEYFSETQRNKGNFPGRFSGRQFSNSRSEMNVSTLELGDSALYLCASSLGGTDSNQPQHFGDGTRLSIL.

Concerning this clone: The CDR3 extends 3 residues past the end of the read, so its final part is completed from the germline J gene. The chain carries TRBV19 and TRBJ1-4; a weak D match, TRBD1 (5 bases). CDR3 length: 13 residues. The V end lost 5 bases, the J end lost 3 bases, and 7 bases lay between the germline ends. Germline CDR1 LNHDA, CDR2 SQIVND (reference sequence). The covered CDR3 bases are TGTGCCAGTAGTTGGGGGGCTAATGAAAAA. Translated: CASSWGANEK. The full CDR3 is CASSWGANEKLFF. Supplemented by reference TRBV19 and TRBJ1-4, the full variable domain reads DGGITQSPKYLFRKEGQNVTLSCEQNLNHDAMYWYRQDPGQGLRLIYYSQIVNDFQKGDIAEGYSVSREKKESFPLTVTSAQKNPTAFYLCASSWGANEKLFFGSGTQLSVL.

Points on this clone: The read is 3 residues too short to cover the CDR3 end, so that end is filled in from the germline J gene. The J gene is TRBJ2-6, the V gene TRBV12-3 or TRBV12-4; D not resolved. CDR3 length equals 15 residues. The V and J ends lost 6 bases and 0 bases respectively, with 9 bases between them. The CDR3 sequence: CASSLVLSGANVLTF. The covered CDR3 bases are TGTGCCAGCAGCCTAGTCCTCTCTGGGGCCAACGTC.

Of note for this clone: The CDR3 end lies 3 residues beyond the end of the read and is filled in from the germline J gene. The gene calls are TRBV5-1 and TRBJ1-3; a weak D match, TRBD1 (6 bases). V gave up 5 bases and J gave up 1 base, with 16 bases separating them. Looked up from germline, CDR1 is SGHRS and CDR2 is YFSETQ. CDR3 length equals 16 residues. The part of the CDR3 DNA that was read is TGCGCCAGCAGATTGACCCCGGACAGTTCTGGAAACACC. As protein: CASRLTPDSSGNT. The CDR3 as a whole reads CASRLTPDSSGNTIYF.

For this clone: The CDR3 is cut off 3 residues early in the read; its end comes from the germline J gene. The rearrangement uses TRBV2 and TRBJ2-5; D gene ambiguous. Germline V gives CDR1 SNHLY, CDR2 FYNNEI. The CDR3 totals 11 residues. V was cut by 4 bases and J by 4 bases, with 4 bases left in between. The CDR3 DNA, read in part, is TGTGCCAGCAGTGCCGTAGAGACC. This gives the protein CASSAVET. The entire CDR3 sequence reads CASSAVETQYF.

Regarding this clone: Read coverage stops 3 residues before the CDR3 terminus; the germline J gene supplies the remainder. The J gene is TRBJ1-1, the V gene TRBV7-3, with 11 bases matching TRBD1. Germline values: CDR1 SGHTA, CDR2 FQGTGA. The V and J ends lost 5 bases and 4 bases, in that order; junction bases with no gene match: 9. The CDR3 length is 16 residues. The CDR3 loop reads CASSLGTGGSGTEAFF. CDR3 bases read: TGTGCCAGCAGCCTAGGGACAGGGGGATCGGGCACTGAA.

The CDR3 is CASSQDHGDGYTF. Partial CDR3 DNA: TGCGCCAGCAGCCAAGACCACGGTGATGGC. The V gene is TRBV4-1, the J gene TRBJ1-2; no clear D gene. The read terminates 3 residues ahead of where the CDR3 ends, so the germline J gene completes it. The germline V gene encodes CDR1 MGHRA and CDR2 YSYEKL. Trimming left V 0 bases short and J 6 bases short, with 8 bases between. CDR3 length: 13 residues.

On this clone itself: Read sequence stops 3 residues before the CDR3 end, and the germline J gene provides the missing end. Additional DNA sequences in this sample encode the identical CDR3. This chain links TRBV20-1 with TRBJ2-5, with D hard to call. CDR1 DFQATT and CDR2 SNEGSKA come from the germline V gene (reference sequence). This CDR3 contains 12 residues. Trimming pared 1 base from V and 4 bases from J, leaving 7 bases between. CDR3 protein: CSARVPGETQYF. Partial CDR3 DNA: TGCAGTGCTAGAGTTCCGGGAGAGACC.

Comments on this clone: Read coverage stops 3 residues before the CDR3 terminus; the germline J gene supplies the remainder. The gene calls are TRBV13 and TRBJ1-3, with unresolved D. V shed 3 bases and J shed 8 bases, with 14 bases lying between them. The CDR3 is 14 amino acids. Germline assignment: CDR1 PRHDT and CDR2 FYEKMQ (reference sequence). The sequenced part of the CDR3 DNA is TGTGCCAGCAGCTTTGGAGGGTTCGGAGACACC. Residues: CASSFGGFGDT. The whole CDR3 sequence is CASSFGGFGDTIYF.

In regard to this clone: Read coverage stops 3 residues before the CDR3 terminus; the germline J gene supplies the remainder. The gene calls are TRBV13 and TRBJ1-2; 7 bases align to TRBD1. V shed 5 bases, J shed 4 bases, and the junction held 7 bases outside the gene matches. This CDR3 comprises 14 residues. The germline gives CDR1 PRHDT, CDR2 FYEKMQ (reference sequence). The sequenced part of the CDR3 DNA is TGTGCCAGCAGCGGGCCGGGACAGATCTATGGC. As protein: CASSGPGQIYG. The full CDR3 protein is CASSGPGQIYGYTF.

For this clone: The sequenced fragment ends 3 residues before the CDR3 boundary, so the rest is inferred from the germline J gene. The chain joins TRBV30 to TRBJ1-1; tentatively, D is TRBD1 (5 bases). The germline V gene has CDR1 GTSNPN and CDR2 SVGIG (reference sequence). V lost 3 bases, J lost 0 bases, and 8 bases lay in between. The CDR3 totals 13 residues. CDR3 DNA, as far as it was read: TGTGCCTGGAGGGGGCGGCTGAACACTGAA. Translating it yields CAWRGRLNTE. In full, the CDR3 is CAWRGRLNTEAFF.